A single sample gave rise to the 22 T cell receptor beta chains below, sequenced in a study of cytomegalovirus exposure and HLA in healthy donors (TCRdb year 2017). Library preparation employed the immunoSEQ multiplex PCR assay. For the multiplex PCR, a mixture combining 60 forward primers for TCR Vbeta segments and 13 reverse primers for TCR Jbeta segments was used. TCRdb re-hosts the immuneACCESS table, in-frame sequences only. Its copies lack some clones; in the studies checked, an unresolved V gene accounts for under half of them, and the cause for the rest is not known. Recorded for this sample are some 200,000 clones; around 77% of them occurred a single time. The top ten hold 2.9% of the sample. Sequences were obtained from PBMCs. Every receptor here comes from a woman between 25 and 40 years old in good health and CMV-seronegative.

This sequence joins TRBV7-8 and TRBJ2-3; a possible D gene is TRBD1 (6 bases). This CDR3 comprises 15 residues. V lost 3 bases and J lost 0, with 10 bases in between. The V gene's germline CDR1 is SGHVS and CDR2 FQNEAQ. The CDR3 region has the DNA TGTGCCAGCAGCTTGAGGACAGCTAGCACAGATACGCAGTATTTT. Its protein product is CASSLRTASTDTQYF.

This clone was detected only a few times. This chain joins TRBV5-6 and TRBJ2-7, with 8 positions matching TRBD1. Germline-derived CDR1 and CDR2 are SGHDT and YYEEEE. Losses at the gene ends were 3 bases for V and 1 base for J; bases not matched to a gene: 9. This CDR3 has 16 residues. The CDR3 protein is CASSSTTGGRSYEQYF. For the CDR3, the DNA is TGTGCCAGCAGCTCCACAACAGGGGGGCGATCCTACGAGCAGTACTTC.

The CDR3 is CASSSDRANTEAFF. Written as DNA, the CDR3 is TGTGCCAGCAGTTCTGACAGGGCGAACACTGAAGCTTTCTTT. The rearrangement joins TRBV6-1 to TRBJ1-1, with 7 bases that match TRBD1. Germline CDR1 is MNHNS and CDR2 is SASEGT. The trim removed 5 bases at V and 1 base at J, leaving 4 bases unmatched. There are 14 residues in the CDR3.

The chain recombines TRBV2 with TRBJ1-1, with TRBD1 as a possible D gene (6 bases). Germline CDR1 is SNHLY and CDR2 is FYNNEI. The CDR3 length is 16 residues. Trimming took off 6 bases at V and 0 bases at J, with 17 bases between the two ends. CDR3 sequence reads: CASRYRVLVMNTEAFF. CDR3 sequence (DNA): TGTGCCAGCAGGTACAGGGTATTGGTGATGAACACTGAAGCTTTCTTT.

CDR3: CSVEQGANEQYF. In DNA form, the CDR3 reads TGCAGCGTTGAGCAGGGGGCGAACGAGCAGTACTTC. V gene TRBV29-1 combines with J gene TRBJ2-7; 8 positions agree with TRBD1. Germline V CDR1 and CDR2: SQVTM, ANQGSEA. V lost 3 bases to trimming and J lost 5 bases; unmatched junction nucleotides: 3. The CDR3 spans 12 residues.

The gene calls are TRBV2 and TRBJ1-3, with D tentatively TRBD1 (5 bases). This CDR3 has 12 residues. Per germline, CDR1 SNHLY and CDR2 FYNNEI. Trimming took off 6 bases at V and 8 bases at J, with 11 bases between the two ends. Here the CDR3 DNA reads TGTGCCAGCAGGCCGCGGGGGGACACCATATATTTT. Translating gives CASRPRGDTIYF.

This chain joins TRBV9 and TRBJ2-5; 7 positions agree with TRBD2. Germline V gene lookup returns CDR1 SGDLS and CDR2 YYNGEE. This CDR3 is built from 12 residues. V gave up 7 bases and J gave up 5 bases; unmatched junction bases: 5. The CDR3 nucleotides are TGTGCCAGCTCAAGGGGAGGGGAGACCCAGTACTTC. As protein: CASSRGGETQYF. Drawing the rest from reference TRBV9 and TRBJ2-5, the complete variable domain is DSGVTQTPKHLITATGQRVTLRCSPRSGDLSVYWYQQSLDQGLQFLIQYYNGEERAKGNILERFSAQQFPDLHSELNLSSLELGDSALYFCASSRGGETQYFGPGTRLLVL.

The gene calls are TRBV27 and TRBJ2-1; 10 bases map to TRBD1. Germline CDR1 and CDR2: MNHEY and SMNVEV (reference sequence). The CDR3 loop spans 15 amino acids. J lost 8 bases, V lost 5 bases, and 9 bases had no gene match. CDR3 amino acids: CASSLGQGVGYEQFF. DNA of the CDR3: TGTGCCAGCAGTCTTGGACAGGGGGTAGGCTATGAGCAGTTCTTC.

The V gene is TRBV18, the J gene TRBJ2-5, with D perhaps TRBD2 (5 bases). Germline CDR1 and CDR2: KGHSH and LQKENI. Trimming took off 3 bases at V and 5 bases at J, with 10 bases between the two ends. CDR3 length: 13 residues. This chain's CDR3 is CASSPDLEETQYF. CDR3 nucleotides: TGTGCCAGCTCACCGGACTTGGAGGAGACCCAGTACTTC.

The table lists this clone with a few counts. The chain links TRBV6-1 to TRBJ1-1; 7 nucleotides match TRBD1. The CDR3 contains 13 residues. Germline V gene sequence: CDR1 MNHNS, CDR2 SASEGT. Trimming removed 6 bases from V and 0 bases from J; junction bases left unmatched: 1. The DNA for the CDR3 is TGTGCCAGCAGACAGGGGCTGAACACTGAAGCTTTCTTT. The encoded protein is CASRQGLNTEAFF.

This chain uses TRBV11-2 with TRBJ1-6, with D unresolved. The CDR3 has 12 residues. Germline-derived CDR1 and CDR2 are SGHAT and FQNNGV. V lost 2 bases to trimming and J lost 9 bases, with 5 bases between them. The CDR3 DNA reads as TGTGCCAGCAGCTTAATATCTTCACCCCTCCACTTT. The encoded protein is CASSLISSPLHF.

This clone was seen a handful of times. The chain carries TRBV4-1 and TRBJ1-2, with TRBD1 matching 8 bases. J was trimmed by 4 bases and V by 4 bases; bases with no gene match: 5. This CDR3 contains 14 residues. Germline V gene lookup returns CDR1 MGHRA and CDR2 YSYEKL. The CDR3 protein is CASSPDRVPYGYTF. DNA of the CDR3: TGCGCCAGCAGCCCGGACAGGGTGCCCTATGGCTACACCTTC.

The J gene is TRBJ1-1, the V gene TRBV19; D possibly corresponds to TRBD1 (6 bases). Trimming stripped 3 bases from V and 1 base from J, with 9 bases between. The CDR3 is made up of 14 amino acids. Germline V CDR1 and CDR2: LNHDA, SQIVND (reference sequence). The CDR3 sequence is CASSIWTANTEAFF. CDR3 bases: TGTGCCAGTAGTATTTGGACAGCGAACACTGAAGCTTTCTTT.

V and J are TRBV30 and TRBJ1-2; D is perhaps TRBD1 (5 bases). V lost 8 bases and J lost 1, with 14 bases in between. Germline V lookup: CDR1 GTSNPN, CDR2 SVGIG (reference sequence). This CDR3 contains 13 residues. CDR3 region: CARDLGRNYGYTF. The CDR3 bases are TGTGCCCGGGACTTAGGGCGTAACTATGGCTACACCTTC.

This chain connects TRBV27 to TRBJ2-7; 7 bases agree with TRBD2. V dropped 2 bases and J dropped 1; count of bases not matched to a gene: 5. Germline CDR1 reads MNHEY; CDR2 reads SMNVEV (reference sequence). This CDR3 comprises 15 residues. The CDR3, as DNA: TGTGCCAGCAGTTTAGGGGGGGGAAGGTCCTACGAGCAGTACTTC. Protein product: CASSLGGGRSYEQYF.

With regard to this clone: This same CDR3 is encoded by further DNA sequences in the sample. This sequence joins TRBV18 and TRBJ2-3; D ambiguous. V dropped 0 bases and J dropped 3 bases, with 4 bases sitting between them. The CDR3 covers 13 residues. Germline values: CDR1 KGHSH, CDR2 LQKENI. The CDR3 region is CASSPPSTDTQYF. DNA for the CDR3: TGTGCCAGCTCACCACCCAGTACAGATACGCAGTATTTT.

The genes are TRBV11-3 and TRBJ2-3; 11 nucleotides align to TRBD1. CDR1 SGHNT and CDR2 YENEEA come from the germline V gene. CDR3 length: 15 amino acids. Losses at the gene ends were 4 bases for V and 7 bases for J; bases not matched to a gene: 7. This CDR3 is CASSSPGQGGHTQYF. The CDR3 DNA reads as TGTGCCAGCAGCTCCCCGGGACAGGGGGGCCATACGCAGTATTTT.

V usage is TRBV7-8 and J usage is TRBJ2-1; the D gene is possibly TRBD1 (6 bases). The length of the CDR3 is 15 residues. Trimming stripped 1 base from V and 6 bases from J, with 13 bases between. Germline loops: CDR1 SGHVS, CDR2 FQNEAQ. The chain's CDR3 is CASSLGPGEGNEQFF. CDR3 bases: TGTGCCAGCAGCTTAGGGCCAGGGGAAGGCAATGAGCAGTTCTTC. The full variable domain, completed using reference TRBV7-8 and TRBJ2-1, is GAGVSQSPRYKVAKRGQDVALRCDPISGHVSLFWYQQALGQGPEFLTYFQNEAQLDKSGLPSDRFFAERPEGSVSTLKIQRTQQEDSAVYLCASSLGPGEGNEQFFGPGTRLTVL.

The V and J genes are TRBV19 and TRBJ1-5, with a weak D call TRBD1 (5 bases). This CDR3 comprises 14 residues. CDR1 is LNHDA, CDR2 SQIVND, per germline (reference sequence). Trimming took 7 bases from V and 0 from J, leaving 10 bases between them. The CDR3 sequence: CASKGDYSNQPQHF. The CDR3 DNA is TGTGCCAGTAAAGGGGATTATAGCAATCAGCCCCAGCATTTT.

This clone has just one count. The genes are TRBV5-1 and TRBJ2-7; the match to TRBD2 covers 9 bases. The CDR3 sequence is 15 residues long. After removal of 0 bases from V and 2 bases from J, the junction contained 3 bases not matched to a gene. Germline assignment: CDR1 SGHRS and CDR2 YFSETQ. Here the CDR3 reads CASSLGPSGTYEQYF. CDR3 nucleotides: TGCGCCAGCAGCTTGGGGCCTAGCGGGACCTACGAGCAGTACTTC.

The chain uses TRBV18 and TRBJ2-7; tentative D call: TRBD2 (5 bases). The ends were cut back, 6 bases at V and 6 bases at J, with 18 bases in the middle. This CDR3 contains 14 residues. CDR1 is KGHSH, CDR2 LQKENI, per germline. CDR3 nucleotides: TGTGCCAGCTCCCCCCCGGGAAGGCCCCGCGAGCAGTACTTC. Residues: CASSPPGRPREQYF.

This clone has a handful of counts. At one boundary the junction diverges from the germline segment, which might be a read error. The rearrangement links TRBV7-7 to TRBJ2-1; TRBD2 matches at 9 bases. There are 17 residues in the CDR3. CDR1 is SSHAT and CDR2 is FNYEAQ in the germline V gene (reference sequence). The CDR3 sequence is CASSPWRGGLVGYEQFF. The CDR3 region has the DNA TGTGCTAGCAGCCCCTGGCGGGGGGGACTAGTAGGCTATGAGCAGTTCTTC. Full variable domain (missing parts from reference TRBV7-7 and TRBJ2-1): GAGVSQSPRYKVTKRGQDVTLRCDPISSHATLYWYQQALGQGPEFLTYFNYEAQPDKSGLPSDRFSAERPEGSISTLTIQRTEQRDSAMYRCASSPWRGGLVGYEQFFGPGTRLTVL.